A single sample is the source of the 21 T cell receptor beta chains below, sequenced in a study of beta chain features in type 1 diabetes. The authors reverse transcribed all of the isolated RNA, so sequencing captured expressed TCRB transcripts. Sequencing was performed with immunoSEQ multiplex PCR; in TCRdb, only in-frame clones are kept and a portion is missing. This repertoire shows 970,000 or so clones, 15% to 20% found once; its top ten account for around 0.02%. The specimen was naive CD4+ T cells from blood. Source of these receptors: a woman aged 18-29 years in good health.

The chain couples TRBV9 to TRBJ2-7, with D perhaps matching TRBD1 (6 bases). Trimming took 0 bases from V and 6 from J, leaving 13 bases between them. Germline V gene data show CDR1 as SGDLS and CDR2 as YYNGEE. CDR3 length: 14 amino acids. The CDR3 sequence: CASSVADSLGEQYF. The CDR3, as DNA: TGTGCCAGCAGCGTAGCGGACAGCCTTGGCGAGCAGTACTTC.

Points on this clone: Possible read error: a much larger clone is one base away. The chain couples TRBV6-1 to TRBJ2-3; D not certain. This CDR3 is 11 amino acids long. CDR1 is MNHNS, CDR2 SASEGT, per germline. V was cut by 4 bases and J by 3 bases, with 2 bases left in between. The chain's CDR3 is CASSVTDTQYF. The CDR3 DNA reads TGTGCCAGCAGTGTTACAGATACGCAGTATTTT.

The rearrangement joins TRBV7-9 to TRBJ1-1; 10 bases align to TRBD1. Trimming at V came to 5 bases and at J to 4 bases, leaving 4 bases not matched to a gene. The CDR3 loop spans 14 amino acids. Germline V gene lookup returns CDR1 SEHNR and CDR2 FQNEAQ (reference sequence). The CDR3 protein is CASSAGQGLTEAFF. CDR3 coding DNA: TGTGCCAGCAGCGCGGGACAGGGGCTCACTGAAGCTTTCTTT.

In this sample, this clone turned up a few times. This chain joins TRBV28 and TRBJ2-7; TRBD1 or TRBD2 may be the D gene (5 bases each). Germline V gene sequence: CDR1 MDHEN, CDR2 SYDVKM. Trimming shortened V by 8 bases and J by 3 bases, and 20 bases separated the two germline ends. The CDR3 has 15 amino acids. CDR3 residues: CASRGLSAGDYEQYF. The CDR3 region has the DNA TGTGCCAGCCGGGGCCTCAGTGCCGGTGACTACGAGCAGTACTTC.

This clone was counted a single time. J is TRBJ1-5 and V is TRBV9; no clear D. CDR1 and CDR2 (germline): SGDLS, YYNGEE. V gave up 4 bases and J gave up 2 bases, with 10 bases separating them. CDR3 length: 14 amino acids. The CDR3 bases are TGTGCCAGCAGCTTCAGTGGGGGCAATCAGCCCCAGCATTTT. Its protein is CASSFSGGNQPQHF.

In this sample, this clone turned up a few times. The CDR3, as DNA: TGTGCCAGCAGCCGGGACCCGGGACTAGCGGGAGTGCGGGAGCAGTTCTTC. Its protein product is CASSRDPGLAGVREQFF. The gene calls are TRBV14 and TRBJ2-1; 14 bases map to TRBD2. Unmatched junction bases numbered 12, after V lost 4 bases and J lost 10 bases. Germline CDR1 and CDR2: SGHDN and FVKESK. The CDR3 is 17 amino acids. Combining the CDR3 with reference TRBV14 and TRBJ2-1 gives the whole variable domain EAGVTQFPSHSVIEKGQTVTLRCDPISGHDNLYWYRRVMGKEIKFLLHFVKESKQDESGMPNNRFLAERTGGTYSTLKVQPAELEDSGVYFCASSRDPGLAGVREQFFGPGTRLTVL.

The chain has TRBV7-2 and TRBJ2-7, with D perhaps TRBD2 (6 bases). The CDR3 sequence is 15 residues long. Germline V gene sequence: CDR1 SGHTA, CDR2 FQGNSA. V was trimmed by 4 bases and J by 4 bases, leaving 17 bases between them. DNA for the CDR3: TGTGCCAGCAGCTGGCCGCGGGACGGGGCTTACGAGCAGTACTTC. Translating gives CASSWPRDGAYEQYF.

V and J are TRBV6-1 and TRBJ1-5; D ambiguous. This CDR3 has 13 residues. Trimming took off 6 bases at V and 3 bases at J, with 9 bases between the two ends. The germline V gene has CDR1 MNHNS and CDR2 SASEGT. The DNA of the CDR3 is TGTGCCAGCAGGGAGAATCACAATCAGCCCCAGCATTTT. It specifies CASRENHNQPQHF.

The rearrangement links TRBV9 to TRBJ2-7, with TRBD2 matching over 8 bases. This CDR3 contains 14 residues. The V gene end was trimmed by 4 bases and the J gene end by 3 bases; junction bases not matched to a gene: 6. Per germline, CDR1 SGDLS and CDR2 YYNGEE. The CDR3 region is CASSPTSEIYEQYF. DNA of the CDR3: TGTGCCAGCAGCCCGACTAGCGAGATCTACGAGCAGTACTTC.

About this clone: Other nucleotide sequences from this sample produce the same CDR3. The chain recombines TRBV2 with TRBJ2-1; 9 bases map to TRBD2. CDR1 and CDR2 (germline): SNHLY, FYNNEI. V lost 6 bases to trimming and J lost 1 base; unmatched junction nucleotides: 1. The CDR3 is 14 residues long. Written as DNA, the CDR3 is TGTGCCAGCAGGGGACTAGCTTCCTACAATGAGCAGTTCTTC. As protein: CASRGLASYNEQFF.

The chain combines TRBV7-8 with TRBJ1-5; D is perhaps TRBD1 (5 bases). Trimming cost V 1 base and J 5 bases, with 9 bases left between them. Germline CDR1 and CDR2: SGHVS and FQNEAQ. This CDR3 contains 14 residues. CDR3 in DNA: TGTGCCAGCAGCTTAGAATGGGGCCATCAGCCCCAGCATTTT. Encoded protein: CASSLEWGHQPQHF.

In this sample, this clone turned up a few times. V gene TRBV28 combines with J gene TRBJ1-4, with D possibly TRBD1 on 6 matching bases. The germline gives CDR1 MDHEN, CDR2 SYDVKM. The CDR3 contains 14 residues. V shed 8 bases and J shed 10 bases, with 20 bases lying between them. The CDR3 region is CASGPGHPFGKLFF. DNA of the CDR3: TGTGCCAGCGGTCCGGGACATCCCTTTGGAAAACTGTTTTTT.

This clone has more than one count but fewer than ten. This rearrangement joins TRBV10-1 to TRBJ2-1; D may be TRBD2 (6 bases). Germline values: CDR1 WNHNN, CDR2 SYGVQD (reference sequence). The CDR3 totals 12 residues. The CDR3 sequence is CASSVWLNEQFF. CDR3 DNA: TGCGCGTCTAGCGTTTGGCTCAATGAGCAGTTCTTC.

The gene calls are TRBV5-1 and TRBJ1-3; D is undetermined. This CDR3 has 16 amino acids. Trimming took 4 bases from V and 2 from J, leaving 16 bases between them. The V gene's germline CDR1 is SGHRS and CDR2 YFSETQ. This CDR3 reads CASSPSGAVPGNTIYF. The CDR3 DNA is TGCGCCAGCAGCCCGTCTGGCGCGGTCCCTGGAAACACCATATATTTT.

This clone was picked up a small number of times. The chain uses TRBV9 and TRBJ1-1; a possible D gene is TRBD1 (6 bases). V was trimmed by 3 bases and J by 8 bases, leaving 20 bases between them. The CDR3 runs 15 residues. CDR1 and CDR2 from the germline V gene are SGDLS and YYNGEE. In DNA form, the CDR3 reads TGTGCCAGCAGCGCAGACCCCGACAGGAGAGCAGAAGCTTTCTTT. It is translated as CASSADPDRRAEAFF.

V gene TRBV11-2 combines with J gene TRBJ2-1; D call uncertain. Germline V CDR1 and CDR2: SGHAT, FQNNGV. The CDR3 has 15 residues. V lost 0 bases, J lost 6 bases, and 12 bases lay in between. This CDR3 is CASSLDGRIANEQFF. In DNA, the CDR3 is TGTGCCAGCAGCTTAGACGGACGCATAGCCAATGAGCAGTTCTTC.

This chain uses TRBV5-6 with TRBJ2-2, with no clear D. V was trimmed by 4 bases and J by 6 bases, leaving 10 bases between them. The CDR3 has 13 residues. Germline CDR1 and CDR2: SGHDT and YYEEEE. CDR3 amino acids: CASSRHRAGELFF. The CDR3 DNA reads as TGTGCCAGCAGCCGACATCGCGCCGGGGAGCTGTTTTTT.

A few counts support this clone. This chain's CDR3 is CASSLEASGRYRSYEQYF. The CDR3 bases are TGTGCCAGCAGCTTGGAGGCTAGCGGGAGATATCGCTCCTACGAGCAGTACTTC. The rearrangement joins TRBV5-4 to TRBJ2-7, with 10 bases lining up with TRBD2. V was pared by 0 bases and J by 0 bases, with 9 bases of the junction left unmatched. The CDR3 is 18 amino acids. Germline V lookup: CDR1 SGHNT, CDR2 YYREEE (reference sequence).

The V and J genes are TRBV6-6 and TRBJ1-2; D is undetermined. Germline CDR1 and CDR2: MNHNY and SVGAGI (reference sequence). The CDR3 has 16 residues. V lost 4 bases, J lost 7 bases, and 22 bases lay in between. The CDR3 spells CASSSPGGNVVSGYTF. CDR3 nucleotide sequence: TGTGCCAGCAGTTCACCCGGAGGGAATGTCGTCTCTGGCTACACCTTC.

This clone occurred a few times. The chain has TRBV15 and TRBJ2-2, with D unresolved. Germline V gene lookup returns CDR1 LNHNV and CDR2 YYDKDF (reference sequence). The CDR3 runs 16 residues. V was trimmed by 3 bases and J by 6 bases, leaving 17 bases between them. The CDR3 sequence: CATSRSQSLRAGELFF. The CDR3 region has the DNA TGTGCCACCAGCAGGAGTCAATCGTTACGTGCCGGGGAGCTGTTTTTT.

The chain combines TRBV6-1 with TRBJ2-3; D remains ambiguous. Trimming left V 2 bases short and J 0 bases short, with 15 bases between. The CDR3 runs 17 residues. The V gene's germline CDR1 is MNHNS and CDR2 SASEGT. The CDR3 is CASSETVYGSSTDTQYF. The CDR3 DNA reads as TGTGCCAGCAGTGAAACAGTATACGGGTCTAGCACAGATACGCAGTATTTT.